This TCR beta chain came from a study of CD8 T cells in Susac syndrome (dated by TCRdb to the late 2010s). For context, the study as a whole: Of the Susac syndrome patients who were sequenced, over five had clinically active disease and roughly eight were in clinical remission. At the time of blood withdrawal, Susac syndrome patients were either therapy-naive, taking corticosteroids (with some also receiving IVIg), or on IVIg alone. The study used repertoire sequencing to test whether antigen drove CD8+ T cell activation and differentiation in Susac syndrome. Broader findings and caveats from the paper: In patients with Susac syndrome, the CD4+ T cell repertoire showed no detectable clonal expansion. The study acknowledged that relatively few individuals were included in the TCR sequencing and HLA analysis.

Remarks on this clonotype: Its recognized antigen is unknown. Base qualities are not provided; no much larger clone lies one nucleotide away.

In the germline V gene, CDR1 corresponds to SQVTM and CDR2 to ANQGSEA. Counted from cysteine to phenylalanine, this CDR3 has 17 amino acids. Solely the CDR3 DNA is kept, with 51 bases framed from the first base. V trim: 3 bases; J trim: 1 base; unmatched bases: 8. RNA was extracted using the RNeasy kit, and about 0.45 to 1 ug of the RNA was reverse transcribed with random hexamers. The immunoSEQ multiplex PCR assay, which covers 54 Vbeta and 13 Jbeta segments, was used to amplify TCR beta CDR3 regions. Bias from PCR amplification was corrected by using a synthetic template baseline for primer optimization and for computational correction. Turning to the authors' computational methods: Reads were annotated to V, D and J genes according to IMGT and were analyzed with immunoSEQ Analyzer, with only productive sequences retained. To calculate clonality, Shannon entropy was normalized by log2 of the number of productive unique sequences and then subtracted from one. For each patient and control, public and private clones were evaluated within the 100 most prevalent clones. Clones were defined as Susac-specific if absent from the healthy and MS cohorts, from 900 to 1,300 published viral clones and from other ImmuneACCESS disease sequences. TCRdb passed the public sequencing reads through fastp at Q25 and MiXCR, retaining productive beta sequences. CDR3 protein duplicates are merged, each entry listing the most common genes and DNA. The V and J calls were determined by TCRdb, not by the authors. The sample table lists roughly 150,000 distinct CDR3 sequences, about 94% of them with a count of one. Jointly, the top ten make up over 0.075% of the sample.

Peripheral blood CD8+ and CD4+ T cells from healthy donors, Susac syndrome patients and multiple sclerosis patients were profiled using high-throughput TCR beta sequencing. The Susac syndrome patients fulfilled recently defined diagnostic criteria for either definite or probable disease. CD8+ TEMRA cells were enriched by FACS, while bulk CD8+ and CD4+ T cells were purified by magnetic negative isolation. Blood was collected in EDTA tubes and processed within 24 hours, with PBMCs isolated through density gradient centrifugation. PBMCs intended for TCR sequencing were frozen in liquid nitrogen and were later thawed in a 37 degrees C water bath. The sorted or isolated CD4+, CD8+ and CD8+ TEMRA cells reached a purity of at least 90%.

In this chain, TRBV29-1 is recombined with TRBJ2-1, with 11 central nucleotides matching TRBD2. This clonotype was obtained from a human donor with Susac syndrome. Input material: CD4+ T cells from PBMCs. Read as DNA, the sequence is TGCAGCGTTGAGGGACTAGCGGTACGACGGTCCTACAATGAGCAGTTCTTC. It translates to CSVEGLAVRRSYNEQFF.